This is a list of T cell receptor beta chains from one sample in a study of identical twins. TCRdb itself ran the 5' RACE reads through MiXCR, one entry per CDR3 protein. The sample holds just over 450,000 distinct CDR3 sequences, approximately 14% seen once. This same sample was also taken into another study, of yellow fever vaccine responses in identical twins.

Specimen: CD4+ T cells sorted from blood. These receptors originate from a woman under 30 in good health. Each CDR3 is given with its conserved first and last residue. Fields, in order: J gene, clone size, V gene, D gene, CDR3 DNA, CDR3 protein. D genes are given only for firm matches. Rows give clone size only sometimes, using once, few, many, or a class for an expanded clone.

J: TRBJ2-5; size: many; V: TRBV6-6; D: -; DNA: TGTGCCAGCACCTTCAAGGCACAAGAGACCCAGTACTTC; CDR3: CASTFKAQETQYF
J: TRBJ2-7; size: few; V: TRBV27; D: -; DNA: TGTGCCAGCAGTTTAGGGGAATCGGGGGCACTTAGCGGGCTCCCCTACGAGCAGTACTTC; CDR3: CASSLGESGALSGLPYEQYF
J: TRBJ2-1; size: -; V: TRBV20-1; D: TRBD2; DNA: TGCAGTGCCAGAGGGACTAGCGGTTACAATGAGCAGTTCTTC; CDR3: CSARGTSGYNEQFF
J: TRBJ2-1; size: few; V: TRBV4-3; D: TRBD2; DNA: TGCGCCAGCAGCCAAGTGGTTAGCGGGATGTATGAGCAGTTCTTC; CDR3: CASSQVVSGMYEQFF
J: TRBJ1-2; size: few; V: TRBV20-1; D: TRBD1; DNA: TGCAGTGTTAGTAGGGACAGGGAATATGGCTACACCTTC; CDR3: CSVSRDREYGYTF
J: TRBJ2-1; size: few; V: TRBV2; D: TRBD1; DNA: TGTGCCAGCAGTGTGGAGACAGGGTACAATGAGCAGTTCTTC; CDR3: CASSVETGYNEQFF
J: TRBJ2-2; size: -; V: TRBV5-1; D: -; DNA: TGCGCCAGCAGCTTGGACGTAGGGGGGACCGGGGAGCTGTTTTTT; CDR3: CASSLDVGGTGELFF
J: TRBJ1-5; size: few; V: TRBV12-3/TRBV12-4; D: -; DNA: TGTGCCAGCAGGATAGACAGCCGAAATCAGCCCCAGCATTTT; CDR3: CASRIDSRNQPQHF
J: TRBJ2-7; size: few; V: TRBV7-2; D: -; DNA: TGTGCCAGCAGCTTTGGCGGGTCTAGCTCCTACGAGCAGTACTTC; CDR3: CASSFGGSSSYEQYF
J: TRBJ2-3; size: few; V: TRBV10-2; D: TRBD2; DNA: TGCGCCAGCAGCTTGAGGACTAGCGGGACTAGCACAGATACGCAGTATTTT; CDR3: CASSLRTSGTSTDTQYF
J: TRBJ1-1; size: few; V: TRBV15; D: -; DNA: TGTGCCACCAGGAGTAACACTGAAGCTTTCTTT; CDR3: CATRSNTEAFF